This passage covers 4 T cell receptor beta chains from one sample sequenced in a study of blood T cell repertoires in COVID-19. Here immunoSEQ multiplex PCR was the method, and the copy in TCRdb shows in-frame clones only, minus some. The sample consists of nearly 350,000 clones, around 86% of them appearing once. The specimen sequenced was peripheral blood. Receptor source: a woman aged 45 to 65 with COVID-19, enrolled during active disease.

V usage is TRBV24-1 and J usage is TRBJ2-7; D is possibly TRBD1 (6 bases). The ends were cut back, 7 bases at V and 2 bases at J, with 11 bases in the middle. The germline V gene encodes CDR1 KGHDR and CDR2 SFDVKD. CDR3 length equals 13 residues. CDR3 nucleotides: TGTGCCACCAGGGACAGTCTCACCTACGAGCAGTACTTC. Its translation: CATRDSLTYEQYF.

The chain carries TRBV6-5 and TRBJ2-7; D perhaps matches TRBD1 (6 bases). Trimming pared 5 bases from V and 3 bases from J, leaving 14 bases between. The CDR3 runs 14 residues. CDR1 is MNHEY and CDR2 is SVGAGI in the germline V gene. The CDR3 reads CASSLVDRFYEQYF. In DNA form, the CDR3 reads TGTGCCAGCAGTCTCGTGGACAGATTCTACGAGCAGTACTTC.

Remarks on this clone: The sample has other DNA sequences that encode this CDR3 too. The gene calls are TRBV5-1 and TRBJ1-1; TRBD1 might be the D (6 bases). The CDR3 contains 13 residues. V shed 4 bases and J shed 1 base, with 8 bases lying between them. Germline V gene sequence: CDR1 SGHRS, CDR2 YFSETQ. The CDR3 region is CASSLQGNTEAFF. CDR3 bases: TGCGCCAGCAGCCTACAGGGGAACACTGAAGCTTTCTTT.

The J gene is TRBJ2-7, the V gene TRBV5-1; the D gene is possibly TRBD1 (5 bases). The CDR3 is 16 residues long. CDR1 and CDR2 from the germline V gene are SGHRS and YFSETQ. Trimming cost V 0 bases and J 9 bases, with 22 bases left between them. CDR3 residues: CASSLASSDRQRGQYF. The DNA for the CDR3 is TGCGCCAGCAGCTTGGCCTCGTCCGACCGTCAAAGGGGGCAGTACTTC.